Below are 11 T cell receptor beta chains sequenced from a single sample in a study of shared clonotypes between healthy human individuals. Clones were sequenced by immunoSEQ multiplex PCR, and TCRdb holds only the in-frame ones, with some missing. The sample includes some 1.1 million clones, 60% to 80% of them seen just once. Sequencing was performed on memory CD4+ T cells from PBMCs. As to subset: CD45RA-negative fraction. The receptors originated from a young man in good health. Some clones in this sample may be carry-over from other donors' samples.

The chain links TRBV5-1 to TRBJ1-5, with D perhaps TRBD1 (6 bases). From germline, CDR1 is SGHRS and CDR2 YFSETQ. The CDR3 loop spans 13 amino acids. Trimming took off 4 bases at V and 4 bases at J, with 9 bases between the two ends. CDR3: CASSPDRNQPQHF. Here the CDR3 DNA reads TGCGCCAGCAGCCCCGACAGGAATCAGCCCCAGCATTTT. Using reference TRBV5-1 and TRBJ1-5 for the parts outside the CDR3, the full variable domain is KAGVTQTPRYLIKTRGQQVTLSCSPISGHRSVSWYQQTPGQGLQFLFEYFSETQRNKGNFPGRFSGRQFSNSRSEMNVSTLELGDSALYLCASSPDRNQPQHFGDGTRLSIL.

CDR3 nucleotides: TGTGCCAGCAGAGAGACAGGGGCGAACACCGGGGAGCTGTTTTTT. This sequence encodes CASRETGANTGELFF. The chain couples TRBV6-5 to TRBJ2-2; 8 bases fit TRBD1. This CDR3 comprises 15 residues. CDR1 MNHEY and CDR2 SVGAGI come from the germline V gene. Germline trimming cut 6 bases from V and 0 bases from J; bases unmatched to any gene: 3.

The table lists this clone with a few counts. A much larger clone sits a single nucleotide away, making a read error possible. Different DNA sequences within this sample yield the same CDR3. This chain connects TRBV29-1 to TRBJ2-3, with 7 nucleotides matching TRBD2. The CDR3 contains 14 residues. Trimming took 6 bases from V and 5 from J; bases not matched to a gene: 11. The germline CDR1 and CDR2 sequences are SQVTM and ANQGSEA. CDR3 sequence: CSVESAGLQDTQYF. The CDR3 DNA reads TGCAGCGTCGAATCTGCGGGACTACAAGATACGCAGTATTTT.

In DNA, the CDR3 is TGTGCCAGCAGCTTCATTAGGGGACAGGGAGGGATGCGCTATGGCTACACCTTC. This translates into CASSFIRGQGGMRYGYTF. This chain joins TRBV5-4 and TRBJ1-2; 9 bases are shared with TRBD1. The CDR3 loop spans 18 amino acids. Unmatched junction bases numbered 15, after V lost 2 bases and J lost 4 bases. Germline V gives CDR1 SGHNT, CDR2 YYREEE (reference sequence).

The rearrangement uses TRBV28 and TRBJ1-2, with TRBD1 matching 7 bases. CDR1 and CDR2 (germline): MDHEN, SYDVKM. The CDR3 contains 13 residues. Germline trimming cut 4 bases from V and 4 bases from J; bases unmatched to any gene: 3. CDR3 sequence: CASSSDRSYGYTF. CDR3 bases: TGTGCCAGCAGTTCGGACAGGAGCTATGGCTACACCTTC.

The chain carries TRBV7-3 and TRBJ2-5, with a weak D call TRBD1 (5 bases). The CDR3 loop spans 14 amino acids. Germline assignment: CDR1 SGHTA and CDR2 FQGTGA. Deletions cut 0 bases from V and 10 bases from J, with 15 bases between. The CDR3 reads CASSLTGSNQGQYF. CDR3 coding DNA: TGTGCCAGCAGCTTAACGGGGTCGAACCAGGGCCAGTACTTC. Supplemented by reference TRBV7-3 and TRBJ2-5, the full variable domain reads GAGVSQTPSNKVTEKGKYVELRCDPISGHTALYWYRQSLGQGPEFLIYFQGTGAADDSGLPNDRFFAVRPEGSVSTLKIQRTERGDSAVYLCASSLTGSNQGQYFGPGTRLLVL.

J is TRBJ1-1 and V is TRBV5-5, with D perhaps TRBD1 (5 bases). CDR3 length equals 14 residues. The germline V gene encodes CDR1 SGHKS and CDR2 YYEKEE (reference sequence). V was trimmed by 4 bases and J by 4 bases, leaving 14 bases between them. CDR3 sequence reads: CASSVGTALTEAFF. The CDR3 DNA follows: TGTGCCAGCAGCGTTGGGACTGCACTCACTGAAGCTTTCTTT.

The chain recombines TRBV7-2 with TRBJ2-7, with a possible D match to TRBD1 (5 bases). This CDR3 comprises 17 residues. V lost 5 bases and J 2 bases, leaving 22 bases between the germline ends. Germline CDR1 and CDR2: SGHTA and FQGNSA. The CDR3 loop reads CASSRGFWGLSAYEQYF. In DNA form, the CDR3 reads TGTGCCAGCAGCAGGGGATTTTGGGGCCTATCCGCCTACGAGCAGTACTTC.

In its sample, this clone was seen a few times. The gene calls are TRBV27 and TRBJ1-2; D ambiguous. Per the germline V gene, CDR1 is MNHEY and CDR2 is SMNVEV (reference sequence). CDR3 size: 13 residues. Trimming stripped 4 bases from V and 4 bases from J, with 10 bases between. CDR3 residues: CASSSATSYGYTF. In nucleotides, the CDR3 is TGTGCCAGCAGTTCCGCGACTAGCTATGGCTACACCTTC.

In this sample, this clone turned up a few times. V usage is TRBV15 and J usage is TRBJ1-2, with D unclear. This CDR3 is 9 amino acids long. The ends were cut back, 11 bases at V and 6 bases at J, with 7 bases in the middle. Germline CDR1 reads LNHNV; CDR2 reads YYDKDF (reference sequence). The CDR3 DNA reads TGTGCCTCCCTTGATGGCTACACCTTC. Amino acid sequence: CASLDGYTF.

The chain combines TRBV7-9 with TRBJ2-1; 7 bases match TRBD1. The V gene end was trimmed by 5 bases and the J gene end by 4 bases; junction bases not matched to a gene: 8. Looked up from germline, CDR1 is SEHNR and CDR2 is FQNEAQ (reference sequence). This CDR3 spans 15 amino acids. This CDR3 reads CASSPTGSRYNEQFF. For the CDR3, the DNA is TGTGCCAGCAGCCCGACAGGGTCCCGGTACAATGAGCAGTTCTTC.